A selection of T cell receptor beta chains follows, all from one sample in a study of Graves' ophthalmopathy and Graves' hyperthyroidism. TCRdb ran MiXCR on the multiplex PCR reads and lists one entry per CDR3 protein. Of approximately 480,000 distinct CDR3 sequences in the sample, around an eighth are singletons; the top ten hold 9.5% to 10%. Source material: blood. These receptor sequences come from a young woman with Graves' ophthalmopathy. Both conserved end residues are part of each CDR3. The order of the fields is clone size, D gene, V gene, J gene, CDR3 protein, CDR3 DNA. The D gene is left open where the match is weak. The listing skips clone size in some rows; elsewhere it reads once, few, many or a size class.

NA	NA	TRBV7-9	TRBJ2-7	CASSCRDTYEQYF	TGTGCCAGCAGCTGCAGAGATACCTACGAGCAGTACTTC
many	NA	TRBV6-5	TRBJ1-2	CASSQRNYGYTF	TGTGCCAGCAGTCAGCGAAACTATGGCTACACCTTC
many	TRBD1	TRBV12-3/TRBV12-4	TRBJ2-7	CASRRTGGREQYF	TGTGCCAGCAGAAGGACAGGGGGCCGCGAGCAGTACTTC
many	TRBD2	TRBV6-4	TRBJ2-5	CASSEGTRGGETQYF	TGTGCCAGCAGTGAAGGGACTAGGGGAGGAGAGACCCAGTACTTC
few	TRBD1	TRBV3-1	TRBJ1-1	CASSRRQGFSEAFF	TGTGCCAGCAGCCGGCGACAGGGATTTAGTGAAGCTTTCTTT
NA	TRBD1	TRBV6-1	TRBJ1-1	CASRLDRDDTEAFF	TGTGCCAGCAGGCTGGACAGGGACGACACTGAAGCTTTCTTT
NA	NA	TRBV9	TRBJ2-2	CASSQGLTGELFF	TGTGCCAGCAGCCAGGGACTCACCGGGGAGCTGTTTTTT
NA	TRBD2	TRBV20-1	TRBJ2-5	CSARVLAGEGEKETQYF	TGCAGTGCTAGAGTACTAGCGGGAGAGGGGGAAAAAGAGACCCAGTACTTC
many	TRBD1	TRBV28	TRBJ2-7	CASSFLGTGGNYEQYF	TGTGCCAGCAGTTTCCTGGGGACAGGGGGCAACTACGAGCAGTACTTC
many	TRBD2	TRBV10-3	TRBJ2-7	CAIQREGRYEQYF	TGTGCCATCCAGCGGGAGGGCCGCTACGAGCAGTACTTC
many	NA	TRBV7-9	TRBJ2-7	CASSLVGDMYEQYF	TGTGCCAGCAGCTTAGTGGGAGACATGTACGAGCAGTACTTC
many	NA	TRBV9	TRBJ1-2	CASSVATQGLGYTF	TGTGCCAGCAGCGTAGCTACCCAGGGTCTTGGCTACACCTTC